This T cell receptor beta chain appears in the sequencing data of a study of blood T cells in healthy people across ages. Overall study findings and caveats: Samples with more naive T cells showed higher observed beta diversity. No one knew whether donors had CMV, which possibly confounded expanded clonotype changes.

There are many counts of this clonotype. Antigen: not known. For the second PCR, which ran for roughly 7 to 11 cycles, a sample-barcoded 5' primer and a J-beta primer mix were used. Per sample, CDR3-containing paired-end reads numbered at least 3 million. TCRdb reanalysed the 5' RACE reads using MiXCR and keeps one entry per CDR3 protein. The repertoire holds around 1,000,000 distinct CDR3 sequences, with approximately 25% as singletons. These sequences were also reported in another study, on T cells of mothers and their children. Turning to that study: Mothers yielded over 8.5 million CDR3 reads, children about 3 million each.

The sequence was obtained from a girl aged 2 to 9 in good health. Sequencing was done on a sample of blood.

This CDR3 is CASSLSREETQYF. The CDR3 region has the DNA TGTGCCAGCAGCTTATCCAGGGAAGAGACCCAGTACTTC. This chain uses TRBV7-3 with TRBJ2-5; D might be TRBD1 (5 bases). The CDR3 extends over 13 amino acids. Germline CDR1 reads SGHTA; CDR2 reads FQGTGA. V lost 2 bases and J 3 bases, leaving 7 bases between the germline ends.